The clone carrying this T cell receptor (beta chain) showed up just once. Antigen: not known. Germline V gene data show CDR1 as GTSNPN and CDR2 as SVGIG (reference sequence). The V and J ends lost 1 base and 4 bases respectively, with 9 bases between them. The CDR3 is made up of 13 amino acids. This sample is part of a study of cytomegalovirus exposure and HLA in healthy donors. As for the study in general: Findings of an earlier analysis included some 120 million unique TCR beta sequences from 190 million or so T cells. Overall study findings and caveats: Three of the chains that were CMV-associated were confirmed in vitro to be specific for CMV antigens. Donors were assumed by presence/absence analyses to have roughly uniform sequencing depth. While the bulk of TCR sequences proved rare, some public TCRs turned up in many donors.

PCR was performed using 60 Vbeta and 13 Jbeta primers. The data were produced by immunoSEQ multiplex PCR, yet TCRdb's version contains in-frame clones alone and is incomplete. Altogether roughly 170,000 clones are present, around 80% being singletons, with the ten largest covering 6.5% to 8.5%. The TCR sequence derives from a man aged 25-45 years in good health and CMV-seropositive. Sequenced: PBMCs. This sequence joins TRBV30 and TRBJ2-3; a possible D gene is TRBD1 (6 bases). This chain's CDR3 is CAWSAQGPDTQYF. The CDR3, as DNA: TGTGCCTGGAGTGCACAGGGCCCAGATACGCAGTATTTT.